A selection of T cell receptor beta chains follows, all from one sample in a study of CD8+ T cells in alopecia areata. This table comes from immunoSEQ multiplex PCR, and its TCRdb copy is limited to in-frame clones, with some not included. The table shows around 100,000 clones, with about nine tenths occurring only once. Sequenced material: CD8+ T cells sorted from blood, taken at approximately week 34, from a patient treated with tofacitinib. Receptors were obtained from a human donor with alopecia areata. Each CDR3 is given with its conserved first and last residue. Each record gives: V gene, J gene, D gene, clone size, CDR3 DNA, CDR3 protein. The D gene is left open where the match is weak. Rows give clone size only sometimes, using once, few, many, or a class for an expanded clone.

V: TRBV4-1; J: TRBJ2-1; D: TRBD2; size: -; DNA: TGCGCCAGCAGCCAAGATTGGACTAGCGTCTACAATGAGCAGTTCTTC; CDR3: CASSQDWTSVYNEQFF
V: TRBV4-1; J: TRBJ2-1; D: -; size: -; DNA: TGCGCCAGCAGCCAAGGGTGGGCGGGGTACAATGAGCAGTTCTTC; CDR3: CASSQGWAGYNEQFF
V: TRBV7-2; J: TRBJ2-7; D: TRBD1; size: -; DNA: TGTGCCACCAAGACAGGGTCCTACGAGCAGTACTTC; CDR3: CATKTGSYEQYF
V: TRBV4-1; J: TRBJ2-1; D: -; size: -; DNA: TGCGCCAGCAGCTCTCTTGTGGATAATGAGCAGTTCTTC; CDR3: CASSSLVDNEQFF
V: TRBV7-9; J: TRBJ2-1; D: TRBD2; size: once; DNA: TGTGCCAGCAGCTTAGGACTAGCGGGTGTCTCCTACAATGAGCAGTTCTTC; CDR3: CASSLGLAGVSYNEQFF
V: TRBV6-6; J: TRBJ1-1; D: -; size: -; DNA: TGTGCCAGCAGTCGCGGTGCAAACACTGAAGCTTTCTTT; CDR3: CASSRGANTEAFF
V: TRBV9; J: TRBJ1-1; D: -; size: -; DNA: TGTGCCAGCAGCCCCACGAACACTGAAGCTTTCTTT; CDR3: CASSPTNTEAFF
V: TRBV7-2; J: TRBJ2-3; D: -; size: -; DNA: TGTGCCAGCAGCTTGCCCCCACTAGGGGGGGAGCAGTATTTT; CDR3: CASSLPPLGGEQYF
V: TRBV6-6; J: TRBJ2-7; D: -; size: -; DNA: TGTGCCAGCAGCGGCAGGGAAGGAGAGCAGTACTTC; CDR3: CASSGREGEQYF
V: TRBV28; J: TRBJ1-2; D: -; size: -; DNA: TGTGCCAGCAGTTTACCGGCAGGGAGTGATGGCTACACCTTC; CDR3: CASSLPAGSDGYTF
V: TRBV11-3; J: TRBJ2-1; D: -; size: -; DNA: TGTGCCAGCAGCCGGGACAATGAGCAGTTCTTC; CDR3: CASSRDNEQFF
V: TRBV7-6; J: TRBJ1-1; D: -; size: -; DNA: TGTGCCAGCAGCTTAGCCGTCACAGGCGGCGCGATTGAAGCTTTCTTT; CDR3: CASSLAVTGGAIEAFF
V: TRBV4-1; J: TRBJ2-2; D: -; size: few; DNA: TGCGCCAGCAAACCGCAGGGGACCGGGGAGCTGTTTTTT; CDR3: CASKPQGTGELFF
V: TRBV30; J: TRBJ2-3; D: TRBD1; size: -; DNA: TGTGCCTGTCTCCGGGACAGATTCACAGATACGCAGTATTTT; CDR3: CACLRDRFTDTQYF
V: TRBV6-1; J: TRBJ2-5; D: TRBD1; size: -; DNA: TGTGCCGGAGGATCCGGGACAGGGCTCTACGAGACCCAGTACTTC; CDR3: CAGGSGTGLYETQYF
V: TRBV7-9; J: TRBJ1-2; D: TRBD1; size: -; DNA: TGTGCCAGCAGCTCAAACGGACAGGTACTCTTCCGTGGCTACACCTTC; CDR3: CASSSNGQVLFRGYTF
V: TRBV6-4; J: TRBJ2-6; D: -; size: -; DNA: TGTGCCAGCTCTAAGGAGGGATCTGGGGCCAACGTCCTGACTTTC; CDR3: CASSKEGSGANVLTF
V: TRBV7-9; J: TRBJ2-6; D: -; size: -; DNA: TGTGCCAGCAGCTTAGCCGGTGAGGGCTTCTCTGGGGCCAACGTCCTGACTTTC; CDR3: CASSLAGEGFSGANVLTF
V: TRBV7-9; J: TRBJ1-2; D: TRBD1; size: -; DNA: TGTGCCAGCAGCTCAAAACAGGGGGCCAACTATGGCTACACCTTC; CDR3: CASSSKQGANYGYTF
V: TRBV6-5; J: TRBJ1-2; D: -; size: -; DNA: TGTGCCAGCAGCCCATTCGGGGGAGCCTATGGCTACACCTTC; CDR3: CASSPFGGAYGYTF
V: TRBV29-1; J: TRBJ1-5; D: TRBD1; size: -; DNA: TGCAGCGTTGAAGACGGGACAGCTCGCGCTCATTTT; CDR3: CSVEDGTARAHF
V: TRBV29-1; J: TRBJ2-1; D: TRBD2; size: -; DNA: TGCAGCGTAGAACTAGCGGGAGATCTAAGAAATGAGCAGTTCTTC; CDR3: CSVELAGDLRNEQFF
V: TRBV10-3; J: TRBJ2-7; D: -; size: -; DNA: TGTGCCATCAGTGAGTCGGATCTATCCTACGAGCAGTACTTC; CDR3: CAISESDLSYEQYF
V: TRBV2; J: TRBJ2-2; D: -; size: -; DNA: TGTGCCAAAACAGGGTACACAGGGGAGCTGTTTTTT; CDR3: CAKTGYTGELFF
V: TRBV6-1; J: TRBJ2-7; D: -; size: -; DNA: TGTGCCAGCAGTGAAGCGGTTTTTGCGACATTTTCCTACGAGCAGTACTTC; CDR3: CASSEAVFATFSYEQYF
V: TRBV10-1; J: TRBJ2-3; D: TRBD1; size: -; DNA: TGCGCCAGCAGCGAGAGGGACAGGGGGATAGATACGCAGTATTTT; CDR3: CASSERDRGIDTQYF
V: TRBV7-9; J: TRBJ2-3; D: -; size: -; DNA: TGTGCCAGCAGCTTAAACGCGGGCCCTAGCACAGATACGCAGTATTTT; CDR3: CASSLNAGPSTDTQYF
V: TRBV11-2; J: TRBJ2-3; D: -; size: -; DNA: TGTGCCAGCAGCTCCTCTGATACGCAGTATTTT; CDR3: CASSSSDTQYF
V: TRBV7-9; J: TRBJ1-1; D: TRBD1; size: once; DNA: TGTGCCAGCAGCTTGGGACAGGGGGCCAGAGGGACTGAAGCTTTCTTT; CDR3: CASSLGQGARGTEAFF
V: TRBV25-1; J: TRBJ2-7; D: -; size: -; DNA: TGTGTCAGCAGTGAGGGCGAGCAGTACTTC; CDR3: CVSSEGEQYF
V: TRBV4-1; J: TRBJ2-3; D: -; size: -; DNA: TGCGCCAGCAGCCAAGATTGGAGTGCCGATACGCAGTATTTT; CDR3: CASSQDWSADTQYF
V: TRBV27; J: TRBJ2-2; D: -; size: -; DNA: TGTGCCAGCAGTTTAAGGGTCGCCGGGGAGCTGTTTTTT; CDR3: CASSLRVAGELFF
V: TRBV19; J: TRBJ1-5; D: -; size: -; DNA: TGTGCCAGTAGCCCTAGGGGGTGGGAACAGCCCCAGCATTTT; CDR3: CASSPRGWEQPQHF
V: TRBV2; J: TRBJ2-2; D: -; size: -; DNA: TGTGCCAGCAGTGGGAGGGATAACACCGGGGAGCTGTTTTTT; CDR3: CASSGRDNTGELFF
V: TRBV30; J: TRBJ2-7; D: TRBD2; size: -; DNA: TGTGCCGTTGAAACGACGGGGGGAGTGGACGAGCAGTACTTC; CDR3: CAVETTGGVDEQYF
V: TRBV15; J: TRBJ2-7; D: -; size: -; DNA: TGTGCCACCAGGCCCGAGTACGAGCAGTACTTC; CDR3: CATRPEYEQYF
V: TRBV6-1; J: TRBJ1-5; D: -; size: once; DNA: TGTGCCAGCAGTGAGGGTAGTCAGCCCCAGCATTTT; CDR3: CASSEGSQPQHF
V: TRBV4-1; J: TRBJ2-3; D: -; size: -; DNA: TGCGCCAGCAGCCAAGCTTTAGACAGGATCACAGATACGCAGTATTTT; CDR3: CASSQALDRITDTQYF
V: TRBV9; J: TRBJ2-7; D: TRBD1; size: -; DNA: TGTGCCAGCAGCGAGGGGGACAGAAACTACGAGCAGTACTTC; CDR3: CASSEGDRNYEQYF
V: TRBV9; J: TRBJ2-7; D: -; size: -; DNA: TGTGCCAGCAGCTCCGCAACCGAGCAGTACTTC; CDR3: CASSSATEQYF
V: TRBV7-8; J: TRBJ2-3; D: TRBD2; size: once; DNA: TGTGCCAGCAGCTTAGCGGGTAGCGGGATTAGCACAGATACGCAGTATTTT; CDR3: CASSLAGSGISTDTQYF
V: TRBV11-2; J: TRBJ2-5; D: -; size: -; DNA: TGTGCCAGCAGCTTAGGCGGGAAAGAGGGGACCCAGTACTTC; CDR3: CASSLGGKEGTQYF
V: TRBV6-6; J: TRBJ1-5; D: -; size: -; DNA: TGTGCCAGCAGCTCTGATCAGCCCCAGCATTTT; CDR3: CASSSDQPQHF
V: TRBV7-9; J: TRBJ2-3; D: -; size: -; DNA: TGTGCCAGCAGACCAACCCAGGGGATTTCAGATACGCAGTATTTT; CDR3: CASRPTQGISDTQYF
V: TRBV5-1; J: TRBJ2-7; D: TRBD1; size: -; DNA: TGCGCCAGCAGCCTCGTACAGGGGACCGTCGAGCAGTACTTC; CDR3: CASSLVQGTVEQYF
V: TRBV29-1; J: TRBJ1-1; D: -; size: -; DNA: TGCAGCGTTTCAGGGGAAACTGAAGCTTTCTTT; CDR3: CSVSGETEAFF
V: TRBV7-2; J: TRBJ1-2; D: TRBD1; size: -; DNA: TGTGCCAGCAGCCCTTGGACAGGGGACTATGGCTACACCTTC; CDR3: CASSPWTGDYGYTF
V: TRBV7-9; J: TRBJ2-1; D: TRBD2; size: -; DNA: TGTGCCAGCAGCTTAGCCCCGGGGACTAGCAGAACTGACTATGAGCAGTTCTTC; CDR3: CASSLAPGTSRTDYEQFF
V: TRBV6-5; J: TRBJ1-1; D: -; size: -; DNA: TGTGCCAGCAGTCTCACTGCTCCCAACACTGAAGCTTTCTTT; CDR3: CASSLTAPNTEAFF
V: TRBV13; J: TRBJ2-1; D: -; size: few; DNA: TGTGCCAGCAGCTTTGGGGGAGGAGGGGGCAATGAGCAGTTCTTC; CDR3: CASSFGGGGGNEQFF
V: TRBV23-1; J: TRBJ2-2; D: TRBD2; size: -; DNA: TGCGCCAGCAGTCAAAGTGGGTCTAGCGGGGGCCCTAATACCGGGGAGCTGTTTTTT; CDR3: CASSQSGSSGGPNTGELFF
V: TRBV5-4; J: TRBJ2-3; D: -; size: -; DNA: TGTGCCAGCAGTGGGGGGGCAGGCCGCACAGATACGCAGTATTTT; CDR3: CASSGGAGRTDTQYF
V: TRBV29-1; J: TRBJ1-2; D: -; size: -; DNA: TGCAGCGTTTCAAGGGCAGGGAAAGGCTATGGCTACACCTTC; CDR3: CSVSRAGKGYGYTF
V: TRBV7-9; J: TRBJ2-7; D: -; size: once; DNA: TGTGCCAGCAGCCCTCACACAACCACAGGCTCCTACGAGCAGTACTTC; CDR3: CASSPHTTTGSYEQYF
V: TRBV5-1; J: TRBJ2-2; D: -; size: -; DNA: TGCGCCACCTCGGGGGACACCGGGGAGCTGTTTTTT; CDR3: CATSGDTGELFF